These 21 T cell receptor beta chains came from one sample sequenced in a study of T cells in Graves' hyperthyroidism and ophthalmopathy. Researchers took RNA transcripts and amplified the TCR beta CDR3 regions from them. Using the HTBI primer set, a first-round RT-PCR was run on the TCR CDR3. A single record per CDR3 protein comes from TCRdb applying MiXCR to the multiplex PCR reads. The data show nearly 750,000 distinct CDR3 sequences, roughly 32% seen once. The specimen sequenced was blood. The receptors come from a woman aged 40 to 55 with Graves' hyperthyroidism.

The chain has TRBV29-1 and TRBJ1-1; the D gene is possibly TRBD1 (6 bases). The CDR3 runs 15 residues. The germline CDR1 and CDR2 sequences are SQVTM and ANQGSEA. With 3 bases removed from V and 5 bases from J, the gap between germline ends came to 19 bases. The CDR3 DNA reads as TGCAGCGTTGATCGACCGGGGGCGGGTGGGACTGAAGCTTTCTTT. Residues: CSVDRPGAGGTEAFF.

This clonotype was detected only once. The rearrangement joins TRBV29-1 to TRBJ2-7, with D possibly being TRBD1 or TRBD2 (6 bases each). This CDR3 contains 12 residues. V dropped 4 bases and J dropped 5 bases, with 12 bases sitting between them. Germline-derived CDR1 and CDR2 are SQVTM and ANQGSEA. The CDR3 loop reads CSVVPGAHEQYF. CDR3 bases: TGCAGCGTTGTACCGGGGGCGCACGAGCAGTACTTC.

The rearrangement links TRBV29-1 to TRBJ1-2, with 7 bases fitting TRBD1. Looked up from germline, CDR1 is SQVTM and CDR2 is ANQGSEA. Unmatched junction bases numbered 9, after V lost 4 bases and J lost 4 bases. The length of the CDR3 is 14 residues. CDR3 nucleotides: TGCAGCGTTGGAACCCCGGGACAGAGCTATGGCTACACCTTC. Translating gives CSVGTPGQSYGYTF.

As regards this clonotype: This may come from a read error, since a much larger clone is one base off. The J gene is TRBJ2-2, the V gene TRBV7-2; maybe TRBD1 (6 bases). Trimming left V 5 bases short and J 5 bases short, with 15 bases between. CDR3 length equals 15 residues. The V gene's germline CDR1 is SGHTA and CDR2 FQGNSA. CDR3 protein: CASSPRQVRTGELFF. The CDR3 bases are TGTGCCAGCAGCCCCCGACAGGTCCGGACCGGGGAGCTGTTTTTT.

The rearrangement links TRBV5-1 to TRBJ2-2, with D perhaps matching TRBD1 or TRBD2 (6 bases each). V dropped 5 bases and J dropped 1 base, with 15 bases sitting between them. CDR3 length: 16 residues. Germline lookup yields CDR1 SGHRS and CDR2 YFSETQ. The CDR3 is CASRSPGEVNTGELFF. The CDR3 nucleotides read TGCGCCAGCAGGTCCCCAGGGGAGGTGAACACCGGGGAGCTGTTTTTT.

This clonotype was seen only a few times. The chain couples TRBV6-5 to TRBJ1-4; D gene uncertain. Per the germline V gene, CDR1 is MNHEY and CDR2 is SVGAGI. V was trimmed by 0 bases and J by 4 bases, leaving 9 bases between them. The CDR3 covers 15 residues. CDR3 sequence reads: CASSYSRSFNEKLFF. CDR3 DNA sequence: TGTGCCAGCAGTTACTCGAGGTCATTTAATGAAAAACTGTTTTTT.

The rearrangement uses TRBV5-1 and TRBJ1-6, with TRBD1 identical over 7 bases. V gave up 2 bases and J gave up 8 bases; unmatched junction bases: 19. The CDR3 spans 19 residues. CDR1 and CDR2 from the germline V gene are SGHRS and YFSETQ. CDR3 bases: TGCGCCAGCAGCTTTACGACGTATGTGGGGCCAGGGGGTGATTCACCCCTCCACTTT. Encoded protein: CASSFTTYVGPGGDSPLHF.

The chain uses TRBV9 and TRBJ2-5; 9 bases map to TRBD2. Germline lookup yields CDR1 SGDLS and CDR2 YYNGEE. The CDR3 extends over 14 amino acids. V shed 3 bases, J shed 3 bases, and the junction held 3 bases outside the gene matches. The CDR3: CASSGLAVEETQYF. As DNA, the CDR3 is TGTGCCAGCAGCGGACTAGCGGTCGAAGAGACCCAGTACTTC.

As concerns this clonotype: This may be a read error, as it is one base from a much larger clone. The chain employs TRBV7-9 and TRBJ1-6; unclear D gene. Trimming pared 11 bases from V and 7 bases from J, leaving 15 bases between. Germline lookup yields CDR1 SEHNR and CDR2 FQNEAQ (reference sequence). The CDR3 loop spans 13 amino acids. CDR3 region: CAGTSEGNSPLHF. CDR3 sequence (DNA): TGTGCCGGCACCTCAGAAGGGAATTCACCCCTCCACTTT.

In this sample, this clonotype turned up a few times. The chain recombines TRBV5-1 with TRBJ2-7; possibly TRBD1 or TRBD2 for D (6 bases each). Deletions cut 8 bases from V and 6 bases from J, with 30 bases between. Germline assignment: CDR1 SGHRS and CDR2 YFSETQ. The CDR3 length is 17 residues. CDR3 amino acids: CARADGGGESSLCEQYF. The CDR3 DNA sequence: TGCGCCAGAGCTGATGGGGGCGGGGAAAGTTCTTTGTGCGAGCAGTACTTC.

Regarding this clonotype: Relative to the germline gene, one junction end is altered; a read error may explain this. CDR3 residues: CASSELVGGQWAFF. The CDR3 coding sequence is TGTGCCAGCAGTGAATTAGTAGGGGGACAATGGGCTTTCTTT. The chain recombines TRBV10-3 with TRBJ1-1; D perhaps matches TRBD1 (6 bases). Germline lookup yields CDR1 ENHRY and CDR2 SYGVKD. The CDR3 consists of 14 residues.

In regard to this clonotype: Relative to the germline gene, one junction end is altered; a read error may explain this. V usage is TRBV7-7 and J usage is TRBJ2-2, with 8 bases that match TRBD1. Germline loops: CDR1 SSHAT, CDR2 FNYEAQ (reference sequence). The CDR3 extends over 16 amino acids. The CDR3: CASSPGGKGGTGELFF. The CDR3 bases are TGTGCTAGCAGCCCAGGGGGCAAGGGAGGCACCGGGGAGCTGTTTTTT.

V usage is TRBV29-1 and J usage is TRBJ1-1; D remains ambiguous. The germline V gene has CDR1 SQVTM and CDR2 ANQGSEA. The V end was cut by 8 bases, the J end by 5 bases, with 21 bases between. This CDR3 contains 14 residues. The CDR3 reads CSPFDERYGTEAFF. In nucleotides, the CDR3 is TGCAGCCCCTTCGACGAGCGCTATGGGACTGAAGCTTTCTTT.

This chain joins TRBV7-9 and TRBJ2-6; weak D call: TRBD1 (5 bases). Germline CDR1 SEHNR, CDR2 FQNEAQ (reference sequence). The CDR3 length is 9 residues. V was cut by 5 bases and J by 18 bases, with 8 bases left in between. CDR3 loop: CASSAGQTF. Here the CDR3 DNA reads TGTGCCAGCAGCGCCGGACAGACTTTC.

V gene TRBV20-1 combines with J gene TRBJ2-7, with 8 bases matching TRBD2. This CDR3 has 19 residues. Germline CDR1 DFQATT, CDR2 SNEGSKA (reference sequence). The V gene end was trimmed by 0 bases and the J gene end by 2 bases; junction bases not matched to a gene: 18. CDR3 bases: TGCAGTGCTAGAGAAGGAGAGGGGAGCGGGAGTGCCAAACCCTACGAGCAGTACTTC. Its translation: CSAREGEGSGSAKPYEQYF.

The chain uses TRBV14 and TRBJ2-6, with D unclear. The length of the CDR3 is 15 residues. CDR1 and CDR2 (germline): SGHDN, FVKESK. With 2 bases removed from V and 4 bases from J, the gap between germline ends came to 9 bases. Written as DNA, the CDR3 is TGTGCCAGCAGCCAAAGATACGCGGGGGCCAACGTCCTGACTTTC. It yields the protein CASSQRYAGANVLTF.

This rearrangement joins TRBV19 to TRBJ1-2, with TRBD1 as a possible D gene (6 bases). Trimming removed 4 bases at V and 4 bases at J, with 7 bases between. Per germline, CDR1 LNHDA and CDR2 SQIVND (reference sequence). The CDR3 loop spans 12 amino acids. DNA of the CDR3: TGTGCCAGTAGTAAGACAGGCTATGGCTACACCTTC. Translation gives CASSKTGYGYTF.

V and J are TRBV6-6 and TRBJ1-5; D is uncertain. Trimming took 4 bases from V and 5 from J, leaving 15 bases between them. This CDR3 region has 15 residues. CDR1 is MNHNY and CDR2 is SVGAGI in the germline V gene (reference sequence). CDR3 sequence reads: CASSCFRLTDQPQHF. As DNA, the CDR3 is TGTGCCAGCAGTTGCTTTCGACTTACCGATCAGCCCCAGCATTTT.

Only a few counts were recorded for this clonotype. The chain combines TRBV2 with TRBJ1-5; 9 nucleotides match TRBD1. Losses at the gene ends were 6 bases for V and 7 bases for J; bases not matched to a gene: 10. Germline lookup yields CDR1 SNHLY and CDR2 FYNNEI. The CDR3 extends over 15 amino acids. Here the CDR3 reads CASSPDRGVGQPQHF. For the CDR3, the DNA is TGTGCCAGCAGCCCGGACAGGGGAGTAGGACAGCCCCAGCATTTT. The complete variable domain, with remaining parts taken from reference TRBV2 and TRBJ1-5, reads EPEVTQTPSHQVTQMGQEVILRCVPISNHLYFYWYRQILGQKVEFLVSFYNNEISEKSEIFDDQFSVERPDGSNFTLKIRSTKLEDSAMYFCASSPDRGVGQPQHFGDGTRLSIL.

CDR3 in amino acids: CASSPQPPRAAPHGYTF. Here the CDR3 DNA reads TGTGCCAGCAGTCCCCAACCACCGCGGGCGGCGCCTCATGGCTACACCTTC. The chain is built from TRBV6-5 and TRBJ1-2, with no clear D. Germline lookup yields CDR1 MNHEY and CDR2 SVGAGI. V was pared by 5 bases and J by 6 bases, with 25 bases between. CDR3 length: 17 residues.

Ten or more counts support this clonotype. CDR3 protein: CAISTTVRGNEKLFF. CDR3 nucleotide sequence: TGTGCCATCAGTACTACGGTGCGGGGTAATGAAAAACTGTTTTTT. This chain uses TRBV10-3 with TRBJ1-4; D not certain. Germline-derived CDR1 and CDR2 are ENHRY and SYGVKD. Trimming stripped 5 bases from V and 4 bases from J, with 14 bases between. The CDR3 has 15 amino acids.